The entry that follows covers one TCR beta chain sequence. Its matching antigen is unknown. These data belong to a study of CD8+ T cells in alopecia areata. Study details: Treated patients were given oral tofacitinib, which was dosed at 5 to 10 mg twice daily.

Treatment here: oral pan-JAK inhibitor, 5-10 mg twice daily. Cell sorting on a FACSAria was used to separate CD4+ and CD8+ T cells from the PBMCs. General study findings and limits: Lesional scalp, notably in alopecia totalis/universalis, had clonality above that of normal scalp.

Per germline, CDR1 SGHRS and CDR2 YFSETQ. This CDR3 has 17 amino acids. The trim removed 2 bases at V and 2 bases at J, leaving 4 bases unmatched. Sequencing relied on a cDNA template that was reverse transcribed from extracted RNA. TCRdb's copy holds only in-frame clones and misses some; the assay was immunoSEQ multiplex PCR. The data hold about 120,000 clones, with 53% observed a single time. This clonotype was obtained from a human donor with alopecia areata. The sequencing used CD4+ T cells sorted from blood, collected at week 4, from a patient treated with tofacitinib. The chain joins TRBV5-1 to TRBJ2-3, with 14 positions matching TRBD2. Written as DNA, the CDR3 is TGCGCCAGCAGCTTTGGGACTAGCGGGGGACACACAGATACGCAGTATTTT. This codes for CASSFGTSGGHTDTQYF.